The 10 T cell receptor beta chains given below trace back to one sample, sequenced in a study of T cell repertoires in cytomegalovirus infection (dated by TCRdb to about 2019). These receptors are not linked to any known antigen. In light of the paper, this sample's treatment or condition label describes: in vitro stimulation with specific CMV peptide epitopes to enrich CMV-specific T cells. The data were produced on an Illumina HiSeq 1500. TCRdb passed the public sequencing reads through fastp at Q25 and MiXCR, retaining productive beta sequences. Records with the same CDR3 protein are collapsed into one entry carrying the most frequent genes and DNA. The sample yields about 570,000 distinct CDR3 sequences; 40% were counted once. The top ten hold roughly 50% of the sample. The input for sequencing was cultured PBMCs, taken from culture after CMV antigen stimulation. Source of these receptors: a human donor in good health (CMV status not recorded). Some clones in this sample may be carry-over from other donors' samples.

V and J are TRBV20-1 and TRBJ1-3, with a tentative D call TRBD1 (5 bases). This CDR3 contains 12 residues. Germline lookup yields CDR1 DFQATT and CDR2 SNEGSKA (reference sequence). V lost 3 bases and J 9 bases, leaving 12 bases between the germline ends. The CDR3 coding sequence is TGCAGTGCTAGGGAGCTTGGGGGCACCATATATTTT. Residues: CSARELGGTIYF.

This clonotype appeared many times. The gene calls are TRBV28 and TRBJ2-3; the match to TRBD2 covers 8 bases. Germline CDR1 and CDR2: MDHEN and SYDVKM. The junction had 9 bases not matched to a gene; V was cut back by 2 bases and J by 2 bases. This CDR3 spans 17 amino acids. DNA of the CDR3: TGTGCCAGCAGTTTAGAACCCGGAGCGGGAGCCACAGATACGCAGTATTTT. Encoded protein: CASSLEPGAGATDTQYF.

This chain connects TRBV2 to TRBJ1-1, with D perhaps TRBD1 (6 bases). The CDR3 spans 14 residues. The V gene lost 3 bases and the J gene lost 3 bases, with 11 bases spanning the gap. CDR1 is SNHLY, CDR2 FYNNEI, per germline. The CDR3 region has the DNA TGTGCCAGCAGTGACGGGGGCAGAGACACTGAAGCTTTCTTT. This sequence encodes CASSDGGRDTEAFF.

The rearrangement uses TRBV10-3 and TRBJ2-3; no clear D. Trimming shortened V by 7 bases and J by 2 bases, and 4 bases separated the two germline ends. The length of the CDR3 is 11 residues. The germline CDR1 and CDR2 sequences are ENHRY and SYGVKD. As DNA, the CDR3 is TGTGCCATCACCGACACAGATACGCAGTATTTT. As protein: CAITDTDTQYF.

This clonotype has ten or more counts. This chain uses TRBV7-2 with TRBJ2-5; TRBD2 matches 10 bases. Germline CDR1 SGHTA, CDR2 FQGNSA. CDR3 size: 14 residues. V shed 4 bases and J 7 bases; nucleotides not matched to a gene: 6. In DNA, the CDR3 is TGTGCCAGCAGCTCTAGCGGGGGCGACTGGACCCAGTACTTC. Translated, it gives CASSSSGGDWTQYF.

Note on this clonotype: This CDR3 is missing its conserved last phenylalanine or tryptophan, likely due to a read error. The gene calls are TRBV20-1 and TRBJ2-5; D is unclear. In germline, CDR1 is DFQATT, CDR2 SNEGSKA (reference sequence). There are 12 residues in the CDR3. The V gene lost 3 bases and the J gene lost 5 bases, with 10 bases spanning the gap. In DNA, the CDR3 is TGCAGTGCTAGGGGCGGTGGGGAGACCCAGTACTCC. Translation gives CSARGGGETQYS.

This sequence joins TRBV7-6 and TRBJ2-2; no clear D. The germline V and J ends were trimmed by 3 bases and 5 bases, with 7 bases remaining between them. The germline V gene encodes CDR1 SGHVS and CDR2 FNYEAQ. CDR3 length: 13 amino acids. CDR3 amino acids: CASSFPATGELFF. In DNA form, the CDR3 reads TGTGCCAGCAGCTTCCCAGCGACCGGGGAGCTGTTTTTT. The complete variable domain, with remaining parts taken from reference TRBV7-6 and TRBJ2-2, reads GAGVSQSPRYKVTKRGQDVALRCDPISGHVSLYWYRQALGQGPEFLTYFNYEAQQDKSGLPNDRFSAERPEGSISTLTIQRTEQRDSAMYRCASSFPATGELFFGEGSRLTVL.

About this clonotype itself: At one end the junction does not follow the germline gene, possibly because of a read error. The genes are TRBV10-2 and TRBJ2-1; D possibly corresponds to TRBD2 (6 bases). Germline loops: CDR1 WSHSY, CDR2 SAAADI. The CDR3 length is 14 residues. CDR3 sequence reads: CASSDGWEAARQLF. The CDR3 DNA sequence: TGCGCCAGCAGTGATGGATGGGAGGCGGCTAGGCAGCTCTTC.

V is TRBV4-3 and J is TRBJ2-7; TRBD1 or TRBD2 may be the D gene (5 bases each). This CDR3 region has 15 residues. Germline V gives CDR1 LGHNA, CDR2 YSLEER. The ends were cut back, 4 bases at V and 0 bases at J, with 13 bases in the middle. CDR3 protein: CASSRATGASYEQYF. The CDR3 DNA is TGCGCCAGCAGCCGGGCTACCGGGGCCTCCTACGAGCAGTACTTC.

The chain couples TRBV6-1 to TRBJ2-7; 8 bases agree with TRBD2. Germline CDR1 is MNHNS and CDR2 is SASEGT. The CDR3 length is 16 residues. The CDR3 DNA sequence: TGTGCGACATATATGGCGGGGGGAGACTTTACCTACGAGCAGTACTTC. Amino acids: CATYMAGGDFTYEQYF.